This T cell receptor beta chain originates from a study of CXCR3-negative and CXCR3-positive naive CD8 T cells. Study-wide results and caveats: Higher TRB CDR3 hydrophobicity marked CXCR3-positive naive cells relative to CXCR3-negative naive cells.

Points on this clonotype: Its antigen remains unidentified.

Per the germline V gene, CDR1 is SGHRS and CDR2 is YFSETQ. CDR3 length: 16 residues. Libraries were UMI-labeled 5' RACE TRB cDNA. No DNA is given; TCRdb re-called the 5' RACE reads and lists each CDR3 protein once. Here the sample table reports about 45,000 distinct CDR3 sequences. The sample consisted of naive CXCR3- CD8+ T cells from blood. Sample subset: CD45RO-CCR7+CD27+CD95- naive CD8+ T cells lacking CXCR3 (TNR3-). This TCR was sampled from a human donor in good health. Some clones in this sample may be carry-over from other donors' samples. This chain joins TRBV5-1 and TRBJ2-2; without DNA, the TCRdb call of TRBD1 cannot be checked. CDR3 residues: CASSSPGQGRIRELFF.